This T cell receptor (beta chain) was identified in a study of T cell changes during pregnancy in multiple sclerosis. J gave up 2 bases and V 0 bases, and 4 bases lay outside the gene matches. The CDR3 extends over 16 amino acids. Germline CDR1 reads SGHKS; CDR2 reads YYEKEE (reference sequence). Sequencing used immunoSEQ multiplex PCR; TCRdb keeps in-frame clones, though not all of them. This sample carries just under 80,000 clones, 80% to 95% of them seen once, and the ten largest clones take approximately 1%. The chain couples TRBV5-5 to TRBJ2-2, with 7 nucleotides matching TRBD2. The receptor was derived from a female donor with multiple sclerosis, enrolled in a pregnancy study. The material sequenced was peripheral blood, taken in the first trimester of pregnancy. CDR3: CASSLVGGYNTGELFF. CDR3 sequence (DNA): TGTGCCAGCAGCTTGGTGGGGGGGTACAACACCGGGGAGCTGTTTTTT.